This passage covers 15 T cell receptor beta chains from one sample sequenced in a study of beta chain features in type 1 diabetes. The isolated RNA, all of it, was reverse transcribed, so expressed TCRB transcripts were what got sequenced. Libraries were prepared by immunoSEQ multiplex PCR; TCRdb keeps only in-frame clonotypes and omits some of them. The repertoire consists of roughly 610,000 clones, with 15% to 18% occurring once and the leading ten covering around 0.1%. The sample taken for sequencing was naive CD4+ T cells from blood. The receptors were gathered from a man between 18 and 29 years old in good health.

The chain recombines TRBV27 with TRBJ2-3, with D perhaps TRBD1 (6 bases). Trimming shortened V by 2 bases and J by 4 bases, and 16 bases separated the two germline ends. CDR3 length equals 16 residues. From germline, CDR1 is MNHEY and CDR2 SMNVEV (reference sequence). In DNA, the CDR3 is TGTGCCAGCAGTTTAACAGGGCCCCGGGTCGCAGATACGCAGTATTTT. This sequence encodes CASSLTGPRVADTQYF.

The chain uses TRBV28 and TRBJ2-2; D gene unclear. This CDR3 has 12 residues. Germline assignment: CDR1 MDHEN and CDR2 SYDVKM. Trimming removed 4 bases at V and 3 bases at J, with 3 bases between. The DNA of the CDR3 is TGTGCCAGCAGTTCGGACACCGGGGAGCTGTTTTTT. It specifies CASSSDTGELFF.

CDR3 nucleotide sequence: TGTGCCAGCAGCTTCTCTTTGGGGGGGCCCTACGAGCAGTACTTC. Translating it yields CASSFSLGGPYEQYF. The rearrangement links TRBV5-4 to TRBJ2-7, with D tentatively TRBD2 (7 bases). The length of the CDR3 is 15 residues. The V end was cut by 2 bases, the J end by 2 bases, with 14 bases between. Germline CDR1 is SGHNT and CDR2 is YYREEE (reference sequence).

This clone was counted a few times. This rearrangement joins TRBV6-5 to TRBJ2-5, with D tentatively TRBD1 (6 bases). Germline V lookup: CDR1 MNHEY, CDR2 SVGAGI. V gave up 8 bases and J gave up 6 bases, with 16 bases separating them. CDR3 length: 13 residues. CDR3 protein: CASLSGELKTQYF. DNA for the CDR3: TGTGCCAGCTTGTCAGGGGAATTGAAGACCCAGTACTTC.

The chain employs TRBV11-2 and TRBJ2-1, with unresolved D. Trimming cost V 3 bases and J 7 bases, with 4 bases left between them. Germline V gene lookup returns CDR1 SGHAT and CDR2 FQNNGV. The length of the CDR3 is 11 residues. CDR3 DNA: TGTGCCAGCAGCTTCGAGAATGAGCAGTTCTTC. Protein sequence: CASSFENEQFF. The whole variable domain, remainder taken from reference TRBV11-2 and TRBJ2-1, is EAGVAQSPRYKIIEKRQSVAFWCNPISGHATLYWYQQILGQGPKLLIQFQNNGVVDDSQLPKDRFSAERLKGVDSTLKIQPAKLEDSAVYLCASSFENEQFFGPGTRLTVL.

This clone was detected a few times. The CDR3 coding sequence is TGTGCCAGCAGCCTACTCCCAGGACAGGGGGCGCGGAATGAGCAGTTCTTC. It encodes CASSLLPGQGARNEQFF. The chain joins TRBV14 to TRBJ2-1; 11 bases agree with TRBD1. CDR3 size: 17 residues. V lost 4 bases to trimming and J lost 7 bases; unmatched junction nucleotides: 12. CDR1 and CDR2 from the germline V gene are SGHDN and FVKESK. Filled out from reference TRBV14 and TRBJ2-1, the complete variable domain reads EAGVTQFPSHSVIEKGQTVTLRCDPISGHDNLYWYRRVMGKEIKFLLHFVKESKQDESGMPNNRFLAERTGGTYSTLKVQPAELEDSGVYFCASSLLPGQGARNEQFFGPGTRLTVL.

V and J are TRBV4-3 and TRBJ2-5; 9 bases line up with TRBD1. Germline assignment: CDR1 LGHNA and CDR2 YSLEER. The CDR3 runs 16 residues. The J segment lost 4 bases and the V segment lost 4 bases, leaving 10 bases of the junction unmatched. The DNA of the CDR3 is TGCGCCAGCAGCCCTGTGACAGGGGGGTTTGTAGAGACCCAGTACTTC. It translates to CASSPVTGGFVETQYF.

This clone occurred a few times. The chain has TRBV6-5 and TRBJ1-1, with D possibly matching TRBD1 (6 bases). The germline V and J ends were trimmed by 2 bases and 7 bases, with 17 bases remaining between them. CDR1 is MNHEY and CDR2 is SVGAGI in the germline V gene. The CDR3 spans 15 residues. The CDR3 region has the DNA TGTGCCAGCAGTTACGGCCAGGGGAAAATTGGTGAAGCTTTCTTT. Protein: CASSYGQGKIGEAFF.

This chain connects TRBV6-5 to TRBJ2-7; D may be TRBD1 or TRBD2 (5 bases each). The V gene lost 2 bases and the J gene lost 3 bases, with 8 bases spanning the gap. Germline loops: CDR1 MNHEY, CDR2 SVGAGI. The CDR3 sequence is 13 residues long. CDR3 residues: CASSYPGSYEQYF. CDR3 DNA: TGTGCCAGCAGTTACCCAGGGAGCTACGAGCAGTACTTC.

This clone has only a few counts. V and J are TRBV4-2 and TRBJ1-1; perhaps TRBD1 as D (6 bases). The CDR3 loop spans 14 amino acids. Germline CDR1 and CDR2: LGHNA and YNFKEQ. Trimming pared 4 bases from V and 7 bases from J, leaving 16 bases between. CDR3 coding DNA: TGTGCCAGCAGCCGGTCTGGGGGCACCCTTGAAGCTTTCTTT. Its translation: CASSRSGGTLEAFF.

This clone was detected a few times. This chain uses TRBV5-1 with TRBJ2-1, with D unclear. Germline CDR1 SGHRS, CDR2 YFSETQ. This CDR3 comprises 14 residues. V lost 0 bases and J lost 8, with 12 bases in between. The CDR3: CASSLGSPGDEQFF. The CDR3 nucleotides read TGCGCCAGCAGCTTGGGTTCCCCCGGTGATGAGCAGTTCTTC.

The V gene is TRBV7-3, the J gene TRBJ2-3, with D uncertain. Trimming removed 5 bases from V and 4 bases from J, with 10 bases in between. The V gene's germline CDR1 is SGHTA and CDR2 FQGTGA. The CDR3 consists of 13 residues. CDR3 sequence reads: CASSPPWADTQYF. The CDR3 nucleotides read TGTGCCAGCAGCCCCCCCTGGGCAGATACGCAGTATTTT.

The chain combines TRBV25-1 with TRBJ2-1, with D perhaps given as TRBD1 or TRBD2 (5 bases each). CDR1 is MGHDK, CDR2 SYGVNS, per germline. CDR3 length: 14 residues. V shed 6 bases and J shed 8 bases, with 17 bases lying between them. CDR3 residues: CASSDRRTGDEQFF. DNA for the CDR3: TGTGCCAGCAGCGACAGACGAACCGGGGATGAGCAGTTCTTC. Complete variable domain (other parts from reference TRBV25-1 and TRBJ2-1): EADIYQTPRYLVIGTGKKITLECSQTMGHDKMYWYQQDPGMELHLIHYSYGVNSTEKGDLSSESTVSRIRTEHFPLTLESARPSHTSQYLCASSDRRTGDEQFFGPGTRLTVL.

The chain couples TRBV6-6 to TRBJ1-1; D is unclear. Germline V gives CDR1 MNHNY, CDR2 SVGAGI (reference sequence). V was shortened by 6 bases and J by 6 bases, with 2 bases between the two germline ends. The CDR3 has 9 amino acids. As DNA, the CDR3 is TGTGCCAGCAGGGCTGAAGCTTTCTTT. Translating gives CASRAEAFF.

This clone was seen a handful of times. J is TRBJ2-6 and V is TRBV6-4; the match to TRBD2 covers 10 bases. The CDR3 runs 18 residues. Germline values: CDR1 MRHNA, CDR2 SNTAGT. Trimming took 4 bases from V and 0 from J; bases not matched to a gene: 6. The CDR3 protein is CASSALAGARSGANVLTF. CDR3 bases: TGTGCCAGCAGTGCGCTAGCGGGAGCGCGCTCTGGGGCCAACGTCCTGACTTTC.